This T cell receptor (beta chain) emerged from a study of radiation and T cells in renal cell carcinoma. The repertoire was sequenced with immunoSEQ multiplex PCR; TCRdb's copy has only in-frame clones and lacks some. Of around 100,000 clones listed, around 80% are singletons. CDR1 and CDR2 from the germline V gene are MNHEY and SVGAGI. The CDR3 totals 12 residues. J gave up 8 bases and V 10 bases, and 3 bases lay outside the gene matches. Remarks on this clone: Its antigen is undetermined.

The time point here: blood 4 weeks post-SBRT, at nephrectomy. The treatment is: 15 Gy SBRT to primary tumor, nephrectomy 4 weeks later. The patient's renal cell carcinoma had clear cell pathology. Overall study results and limits: Top tumor clonotypes rose in blood 2 weeks post-radiation, then contracted.

Sequencing used blood, obtained from a patient whose treatment included radiotherapy and nephrectomy. This clonotype originated in a man aged 60-69 years with renal cell carcinoma. The chain joins TRBV6-5 to TRBJ1-4, with 11 positions matching TRBD1. CDR3 in amino acids: CATGTGGEKLFF. The CDR3 nucleotides read TGTGCCACCGGGACAGGGGGGGAAAAACTGTTTTTT.